The rows below give T cell receptor beta chains drawn from one sample of a study of shared clonotypes between healthy human individuals. Sequencing used immunoSEQ multiplex PCR; TCRdb keeps in-frame clones, though not all of them. Among roughly 770,000 clones listed, approximately 96% were seen once. Sequencing was performed on naive CD8+ T cells sorted from blood. The receptor set was obtained from a man aged 25-40 years in good health. Both conserved end residues are part of each CDR3.

J | V | CDR3
TRBJ2-7 | TRBV5-4 | CASSLTGERDEQYF
TRBJ2-4 | TRBV10-2 | CASVGAPIAKNIQYF
TRBJ2-1 | TRBV29-1 | CSVDSDRNNEQFF
TRBJ2-2 | TRBV7-9 | CASSAPGQGRDGELFF
TRBJ2-7 | TRBV27 | CASSSARIHGEQYF
TRBJ2-2 | TRBV18 | CASSPPGAPTGELFF
TRBJ2-5 | TRBV7-3 | CASSLEGGGETQYF
TRBJ2-7 | TRBV11-2 | CASSLDPGGRTYEQYF
TRBJ2-5 | TRBV7-9 | CASSSSSGRAERETQYF
TRBJ2-1 | TRBV7-9 | CASSALTGGFNNEQFF
TRBJ1-4 | TRBV7-2 | CASSKDPVTNEKLFF
TRBJ2-2 | TRBV6-5 | CASSYPGLTGELFF
TRBJ1-2 | TRBV12-5 | CASGSTGYGYTF
TRBJ2-1 | TRBV7-6 | CASSLVSGGVSYNEQFF